The entry that follows covers one TCR beta chain sequence. This clonotype has ten or more counts. Its antigen remains unidentified. Base qualities are not at hand, and no much larger clone is one base apart. Sequencer: Illumina MiSeq. TCRdb reanalyzed the raw reads on its own, using fastp at Q25 for trimming and MiXCR for clone calling, and kept in-frame beta chains. Each record represents a unique CDR3 protein, reported with the most common genes and DNA among its rows. This sample holds 75,000 to 100,000 distinct CDR3 sequences; roughly a third were observed only once. Clones ranked in the top ten supply about 2.4% of the sample. The entry originates in a study of type 1 regulatory T cells (dated by TCRdb to the early 2020s). With regard to the full study: An in vitro protocol by which a Tr1-enriched, alloantigen-specific CD4 T cell product named T-allo10 was generated was characterized in the study. T-allo10 was being tested clinically in patients with hematological malignancies who were undergoing allogeneic hematopoietic stem cell transplantation.

The CDR3 holds 14 amino acids from the cysteine to the phenylalanine. Just the 42-base CDR3 DNA is kept, in frame starting at base 1. Ends trimmed: V by 4 bases, J by 2 bases; bases unmatched to a gene: 6. Per the germline V gene, SGHRS is the CDR1 and YFSETQ is the CDR2. This sequence originates from a human donor in good health. Sequenced input: CD4+ T cells, either the whole sample or a sorted fraction (not recorded which). The V and J segments used are TRBV5-1 and TRBJ2-7, and 7 junction bases match TRBD1. The CDR3 region has the sequence CASSTGQATYEQYF. In nucleotides, the sequence is TGCGCCAGCAGCACCGGACAGGCAACCTACGAGCAGTACTTC.